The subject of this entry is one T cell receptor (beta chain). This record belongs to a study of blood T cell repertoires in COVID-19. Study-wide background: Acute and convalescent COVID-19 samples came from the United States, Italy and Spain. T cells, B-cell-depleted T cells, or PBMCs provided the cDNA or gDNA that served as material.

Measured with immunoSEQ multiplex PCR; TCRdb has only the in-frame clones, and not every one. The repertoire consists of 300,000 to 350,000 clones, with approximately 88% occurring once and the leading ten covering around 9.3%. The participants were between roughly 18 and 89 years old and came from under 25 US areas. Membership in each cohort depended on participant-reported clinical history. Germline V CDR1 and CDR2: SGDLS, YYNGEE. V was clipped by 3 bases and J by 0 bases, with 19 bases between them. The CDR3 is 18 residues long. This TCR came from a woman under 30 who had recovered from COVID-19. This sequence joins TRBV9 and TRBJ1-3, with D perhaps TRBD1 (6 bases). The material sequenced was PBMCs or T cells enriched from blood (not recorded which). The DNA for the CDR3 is TGTGCCAGCAGCGATCGGAGAACACCAGGGGACTCTGGAAACACCATATATTTT. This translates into CASSDRRTPGDSGNTIYF. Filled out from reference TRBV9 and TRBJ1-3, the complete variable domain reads DSGVTQTPKHLITATGQRVTLRCSPRSGDLSVYWYQQSLDQGLQFLIQYYNGEERAKGNILERFSAQQFPDLHSELNLSSLELGDSALYFCASSDRRTPGDSGNTIYFGEGSWLTVV.